This T cell receptor beta chain was found in a study of circulating and synovial CD4+ cells in juvenile arthritis. General study points: Measured synovium overlap likely understates the true shared repertoire.

The CDR3 is 18 residues long. The V end was cut by 2 bases, the J end by 0 bases, with 20 bases between. In germline, CDR1 is MNHEY, CDR2 SMNVEV (reference sequence). Using immunoSEQ multiplex PCR, the repertoire was profiled, and TCRdb retains in-frame clones only, with some absent. The sample includes tens of thousands of clones, 90% to 95% of them seen just once. For this clone: Antigen: not known.

The sequence was collected from a human donor with juvenile idiopathic arthritis. Sequenced input: CD4+ T cells from blood. This sequence joins TRBV27 and TRBJ2-7; maybe TRBD1 (5 bases). In nucleotides, the CDR3 is TGTGCCAGCAGTTTACGTAGGGGCCTAAAATCGAGCTCCTACGAGCAGTACTTC. This sequence encodes CASSLRRGLKSSSYEQYF.